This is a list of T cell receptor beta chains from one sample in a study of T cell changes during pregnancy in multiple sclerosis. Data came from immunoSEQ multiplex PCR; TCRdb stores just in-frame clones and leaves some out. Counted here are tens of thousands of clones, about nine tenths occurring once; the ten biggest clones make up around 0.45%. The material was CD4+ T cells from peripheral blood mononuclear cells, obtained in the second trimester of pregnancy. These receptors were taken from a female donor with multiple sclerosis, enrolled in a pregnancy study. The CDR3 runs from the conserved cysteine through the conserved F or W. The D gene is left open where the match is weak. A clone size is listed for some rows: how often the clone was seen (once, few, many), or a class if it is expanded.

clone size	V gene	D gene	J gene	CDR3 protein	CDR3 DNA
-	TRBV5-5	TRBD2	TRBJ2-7	CASSLGPSGGANRYEQYF	TGTGCCAGCAGCTTGGGTCCTAGCGGGGGCGCAAACCGCTACGAGCAGTACTTC
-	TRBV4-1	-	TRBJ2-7	CASSQDQAGAPFF	TGCGCCAGCAGCCAAGATCAGGCAGGGGCCCCATTCTTC
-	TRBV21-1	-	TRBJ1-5	CASSKVRTGGKSNQPQHF	TGTGCCAGCAGCAAAGTAAGGACAGGGGGGAAGAGCAATCAGCCCCAGCATTTT
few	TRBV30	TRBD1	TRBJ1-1	CAWRGDRGNTEAFF	TGTGCCTGGAGGGGGGACAGGGGAAACACTGAAGCTTTCTTT
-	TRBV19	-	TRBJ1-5	CASSIGEGTRPQHF	TGTGCCAGTAGTATAGGGGAGGGGACACGGCCCCAGCATTTT
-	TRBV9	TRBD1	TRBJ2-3	CASSVGGTGSTDTQYF	TGTGCCAGCAGCGTAGGGGGGACAGGGAGCACAGATACGCAGTATTTT
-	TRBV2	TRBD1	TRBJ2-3	CASSKSGTGFTDTQYF	TGTGCCAGCAGTAAAAGCGGGACAGGGTTCACAGATACGCAGTATTTT
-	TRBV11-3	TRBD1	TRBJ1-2	CASSKGGQERYGYTF	TGTGCCAGCAGCAAAGGGGGACAGGAACGCTATGGCTACACCTTC
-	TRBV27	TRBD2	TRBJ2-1	CASSSGLAGVNEQFF	TGTGCCAGCAGTTCGGGACTAGCGGGGGTCAATGAGCAGTTCTTC
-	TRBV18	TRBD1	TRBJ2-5	CASSLRTGTGEETQYF	TGTGCCAGCTCCCTTAGAACCGGGACAGGGGAGGAGACCCAGTACTTC
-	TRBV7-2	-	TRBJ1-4	CASSLAGFNEKLFF	TGTGCCAGCAGCTTGGCGGGTTTTAATGAAAAACTGTTTTTT
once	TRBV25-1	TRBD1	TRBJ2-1	CASSDPGQGYNEQFF	TGTGCCAGCAGTGATCCGGGACAGGGGTACAATGAGCAGTTCTTC
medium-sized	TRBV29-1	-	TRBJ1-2	CSVGQAGYTF	TGCAGCGTTGGACAGGCTGGCTACACCTTC
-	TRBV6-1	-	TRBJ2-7	CASSESTNRDEQYF	TGTGCCAGCAGTGAATCCACAAATCGGGACGAGCAGTACTTC
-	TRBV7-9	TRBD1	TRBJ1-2	CASSLGVGQDLYGYTF	TGTGCCAGCAGCTTGGGGGTGGGACAGGACCTCTATGGCTACACCTTC
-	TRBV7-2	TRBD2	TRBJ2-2	CASSQRGGRDTGELFF	TGTGCCAGCAGCCAAAGGGGAGGGAGGGACACCGGGGAGCTGTTTTTT
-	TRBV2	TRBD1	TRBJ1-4	CASSDPGQESEKLFF	TGTGCCAGCAGTGACCCGGGACAGGAATCGGAAAAACTGTTTTTT